Listed here is a single T cell receptor (beta chain). The data belong to a study of blood T cell repertoires in COVID-19. Assay used: immunoSEQ multiplex PCR; TCRdb lists only in-frame clones, some missing. The table includes about 220,000 clones, 82% detected once. V lost 0 bases, J lost 9 bases, and 10 bases lay in between. The CDR3 runs 13 residues. Germline-derived CDR1 and CDR2 are SGHDT and YYEEEE. The chain uses TRBV5-6 and TRBJ1-5; D not resolved. The sequenced sample was peripheral blood. This TCR was recovered from an elderly woman with COVID-19, enrolled during active disease. The CDR3 coding sequence is TGTGCCAGCAGCTTGGCACGGGAAGGGCCCCAGCATTTT. It is translated as CASSLAREGPQHF.